This is a list of T cell receptor beta chains from one sample in a study of a mutant IDH1 vaccine in newly diagnosed glioma. Their recognized antigens are unknown. TCRdb's copy holds only in-frame clones and misses some; the assay was immunoSEQ multiplex PCR. The sample has 35,000 to 50,000 clones, 75% to 95% seen once; the top ten hold approximately 4.1%. The sequencing here drew on PBMCs, taken from a glioma patient whose treatment included an IDH1 peptide vaccine. The receptor set was obtained from a man aged 50-59 years with glioma. Each CDR3 is given without its conserved first and last residue. Clone size is given for some rows only: seen once, a few or many times, or a class if the clone is expanded.

>TRBV27|TRBJ1-5|NA
ASSLSVEQPQH
>TRBV10-3|TRBJ1-1|NA
ACSGRTEAF
>TRBV5-3|TRBJ1-1|few
ARSPRPGDTEAF
>TRBV4-2|TRBJ1-2|NA
ASSQDDPGNGNYGYT
>TRBV19|TRBJ2-7|NA
ASSVTGKGEQY
>TRBV5-1|TRBJ2-5|NA
ASSLAEAETQY
>TRBV4-3|TRBJ1-4|NA
ASSQEGFDEKLF
>TRBV27|TRBJ1-1|NA
ASSERENTEAF
>TRBV11-2|TRBJ1-5|NA
ASSLGRQPNQPQH
>TRBV19|TRBJ1-2|NA
ASRTDRGRGGYT
>TRBV5-6|TRBJ2-3|NA
ASSLPPGATDTQY
>TRBV27|TRBJ1-2|NA
ASSLGIAYGYT
>TRBV30|TRBJ2-3|once
AWKREIKADTQY
>TRBV11-2|TRBJ1-2|NA
ASSLGMGQGYGYT
>TRBV4-1|TRBJ2-6|NA
ASSPPRTGANVLT
>TRBV7-2|TRBJ2-1|NA
ASRRPGNNEQF
>TRBV7-7|TRBJ2-3|NA
ASSRLAGGARTDTQY
>TRBV10-3|TRBJ1-1|NA
AISESYIGTTEAF
>TRBV27|TRBJ1-1|NA
ASRSNTEAF
>TRBV27|TRBJ2-3|NA
ASSFVLAGGTDTQY
>TRBV5-1|TRBJ2-3|NA
ASSYSGGSADTQY
>TRBV11-2|TRBJ2-2|NA
ASSPIQTGEAGELF
>TRBV30|TRBJ1-1|few
AWSVDRTEAF
>TRBV2|TRBJ1-6|NA
ASSAQFTGGSPLH
>TRBV7-8|TRBJ1-5|NA
ASSFGITGNQPQH
>TRBV7-9|TRBJ1-5|few
ASSLQGNQPQH
>TRBV18|TRBJ2-5|NA
ASSPPLAGGQETQY
>TRBV28|TRBJ1-4|NA
ASTEPKATNEKLF
>TRBV28|TRBJ1-4|NA
ASNPSGGLREKLF
>TRBV7-2|TRBJ2-7|NA
ASSSPNVYEQY
>TRBV2|TRBJ1-5|NA
ASSEGVQGGQPQH
>TRBV19|TRBJ1-2|NA
ASSLQTGRDGYT
>TRBV18|TRBJ1-1|once
ASSPRDNTEAF
>TRBV7-9|TRBJ2-5|NA
ASSLIFRGETQY
>TRBV15|TRBJ2-5|NA
ATSRDWDRGSETQY
>TRBV7-2|TRBJ1-1|NA
ASALQAWDTEAF
>TRBV5-1|TRBJ2-7|NA
ASSPRQGTSYEQY
>TRBV7-3|TRBJ1-1|NA
ASSREGNTEAF
>TRBV30|TRBJ2-7|NA
AYAGTSANAEQY
>TRBV19|TRBJ2-1|NA
ASSINAASGTYEQF
>TRBV7-3|TRBJ1-1|NA
ASSAGQGLTEAF
>TRBV7-6|TRBJ1-5|NA
ASSSTGTGNQPQH
>TRBV23-1|TRBJ2-2|NA
ASSQSGRPNTGELF
>TRBV2|TRBJ1-1|NA
ASGGDRRNTEAF
>TRBV5-6|TRBJ2-7|NA
ASSRPAGGQY
>TRBV10-2|TRBJ2-6|NA
ASTGGEGFSGANVLT
>TRBV18|TRBJ1-4|NA
ASSPDATNEKLF
>TRBV6-5|TRBJ2-3|once
ASSYRRGGSTDTQY
>TRBV5-4|TRBJ1-6|NA
ASSQEIRGPNSPLH
>TRBV15|TRBJ1-2|NA
ATSLWPPGDYGYT
>TRBV7-6|TRBJ2-1|NA
ASSLFHEQF
>TRBV18|TRBJ1-1|NA
ASSQGQGNTEAF
>TRBV4-3|TRBJ2-5|NA
ASSHDITQETQY
>TRBV4-2|TRBJ2-7|NA
ASSQDRGPEGEQY
>TRBV5-1|TRBJ2-5|NA
ASSLGGSGRDQETQY
>TRBV5-1|TRBJ2-1|NA
ASSSPGQGAGEQF
>TRBV6-1|TRBJ2-3|once
ASSDHQTQY